The T cell receptor (beta chain) described here comes from a study of CD8 T cells in Susac syndrome. CDR1 and CDR2 (germline): LNHDA, SQIVND (reference sequence). CDR3 length equals 15 residues. The V and J ends lost 2 bases and 7 bases respectively, with 12 bases between them. Reverse transcription of about 0.45 to 1 ug RNA was carried out with random hexamers. The authors amplified TCR beta CDR3 across 54 Vbeta and 13 Jbeta using immunoSEQ multiplex PCR. From the immunoSEQ multiplex PCR reads, TCRdb called clonotypes with MiXCR, one entry per CDR3 protein. The sample holds roughly 300,000 distinct CDR3 sequences; roughly 84% are singletons and the top ten take around 0.11%.

The rearrangement joins TRBV19 to TRBJ1-6; D is possibly TRBD1 (6 bases). This clonotype was sampled from a human donor with multiple sclerosis. Sequenced input: CD8+ T cells from PBMCs. Here the CDR3 reads CASSIWGASNSPLHF. The CDR3 DNA reads as TGTGCCAGTAGTATATGGGGGGCCAGCAATTCACCCCTCCACTTT.